This TCR beta chain came from a study of technical replicates of blood from a handful of donors. The J segment lost 0 bases and the V segment lost 3 bases, leaving 5 bases of the junction unmatched. The germline gives CDR1 SGDLS, CDR2 YYNGEE. This CDR3 spans 15 amino acids. Assay used: immunoSEQ multiplex PCR; TCRdb lists only in-frame clones, some missing. The sample lists tens of thousands of clones; more than 90% were seen once. This clone has only one observation. This clonotype was sampled from a human donor in good health. Source material: T cells isolated from PBMCs. The V call is TRBV9, the J call TRBJ1-2; the match to TRBD1 covers 7 bases. CDR3 sequence reads: CASSARTGPNYGYTF. The CDR3 nucleotides read TGTGCCAGCAGCGCCAGGACAGGTCCTAACTATGGCTACACCTTC.